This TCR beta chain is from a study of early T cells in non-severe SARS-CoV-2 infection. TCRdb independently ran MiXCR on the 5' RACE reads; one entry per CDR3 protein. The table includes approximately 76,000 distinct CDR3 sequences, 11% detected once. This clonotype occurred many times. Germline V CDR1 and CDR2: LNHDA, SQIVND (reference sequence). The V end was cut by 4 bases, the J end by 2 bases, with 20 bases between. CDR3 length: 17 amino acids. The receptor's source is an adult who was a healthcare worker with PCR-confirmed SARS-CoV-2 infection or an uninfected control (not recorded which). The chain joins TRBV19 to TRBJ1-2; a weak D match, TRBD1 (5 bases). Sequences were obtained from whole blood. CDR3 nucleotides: TGTGCCAGTAGTAGGCCTCCCGGGGCCAATAAGAACTATGGCTACACCTTC. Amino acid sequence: CASSRPPGANKNYGYTF.